This T cell receptor beta chain stems from a study of cytomegalovirus exposure and HLA in healthy donors. Study background: Counted in an early data release were roughly 87 million unique TCRs from HLA-typed donors. The study placed 80% to 90% of its approximately 430 genotyped donors in the Caucasian-associated ancestry cluster. Overall study findings and caveats: A link between a missense DCLRE1C variant and TCR beta V- and J-gene trimming emerged from a later analysis.

Trimming stripped 8 bases from V and 3 bases from J, with 9 bases between. Germline loops: CDR1 PRHDT, CDR2 FYEKMQ (reference sequence). The CDR3 totals 12 residues. This clone was picked up a small number of times. Its antigen is unknown. PCR used 60 Vbeta primers and 13 Jbeta primers. TCRdb's copy holds only in-frame clones and misses some; the assay was immunoSEQ multiplex PCR. The table records over 150,000 clones, about 65% of them present only once. The V and J genes are TRBV13 and TRBJ2-3; maybe TRBD1 (6 bases). This TCR was recovered from a young woman in good health and CMV-seropositive. The source material was PBMCs. CDR3 nucleotide sequence: TGTGCCAGCGGTACAGGGACAGATACGCAGTATTTT. This translates into CASGTGTDTQYF. Full variable domain (missing parts from reference TRBV13 and TRBJ2-3): AAGVIQSPRHLIKEKRETATLKCYPIPRHDTVYWYQQGPGQDPQFLISFYEKMQSDKGSIPDRFSAQQFSDYHSELNMSSLELGDSALYFCASGTGTDTQYFGPGTRLTVL.